The clone carrying this TCR beta chain was seen only a few times. These data belong to a study of T cell responses to AZD1222 COVID-19 vaccine. The data were produced by immunoSEQ multiplex PCR, yet TCRdb's version contains in-frame clones alone and is incomplete. This table holds 120,000 to 150,000 clones, 85% to 95% found once. Germline CDR1 reads SEHNR; CDR2 reads FQNEAQ (reference sequence). There are 15 residues in the CDR3. Trimming removed 1 base at V and 8 bases at J, with 14 bases between. This chain connects TRBV7-9 to TRBJ1-4; D ambiguous. The TCR was taken from an adult in good health. Here the sequenced sample was peripheral blood, taken on day 0 of AZD1222 vaccination. CDR3 bases: TGTGCCAGCAGCTTAGAATGGGGAGTCAAGGAAAAACTGTTTTTT. Amino acids: CASSLEWGVKEKLFF.